Listed below are T cell receptor beta chains from one sample, sequenced in a study of beta chain features in type 1 diabetes. The method was immunoSEQ multiplex PCR; TCRdb's version includes in-frame clones alone and lacks a portion of them. In the table there are 38,000 or so clones, 55% to 70% of which are singletons. The sequenced sample consisted of Tregs from blood. Receptor source: a woman aged 25 to 39 in good health. Both conserved end residues are part of each CDR3. Each record gives: clone size, J gene, D gene, V gene, CDR3 protein, CDR3 DNA. D genes are given only for firm matches. Not all rows give a size; the values are once, few, many and, for expanded clones, a class.

>-|TRBJ2-2|TRBD1|TRBV11-2
CASSNPGQALTGELFF
TGTGCCAGCAGCAACCCAGGACAGGCCTTGACCGGGGAGCTGTTTTTT
>few|TRBJ1-3|TRBD1|TRBV18
CASSPEGARSGNTIYF
TGTGCCAGCTCACCGGAGGGGGCCCGCTCTGGAAACACCATATATTTT
>-|TRBJ1-1|-|TRBV7-3
CASSLSGQGGTEAFF
TGTGCCAGCAGCTTAAGTGGGCAGGGCGGCACTGAAGCTTTCTTT
>few|TRBJ2-3|TRBD2|TRBV7-9
CASSQTLLAGTTDTQYF
TGTGCCAGCAGTCAAACTCTACTAGCGGGGACCACAGATACGCAGTATTTT
>-|TRBJ1-2|TRBD1|TRBV30
CAWSVPGAGGGYTF
TGTGCCTGGAGTGTACCTGGGGCAGGGGGCGGCTACACCTTC
>-|TRBJ2-2|-|TRBV7-9
CASNPGAPGELFF
TGTGCCAGCAACCCAGGGGCCCCCGGGGAGCTGTTTTTT
>once|TRBJ2-3|-|TRBV4-3
CASSRNPTGSFADTQYF
TGCGCCAGCAGCCGAAACCCAACAGGGTCATTCGCAGATACGCAGTATTTT
>-|TRBJ2-5|-|TRBV5-5
CASSLYGKETQYF
TGTGCCAGCAGCTTGTACGGGAAAGAGACCCAGTACTTC
>few|TRBJ2-1|-|TRBV28
CASSLPYSSYNEQFF
TGTGCCAGCAGTTTACCCTATAGCTCCTACAATGAGCAGTTCTTC
>-|TRBJ2-5|-|TRBV7-9
CASSLGQQETQYF
TGTGCCAGCAGCTTAGGCCAGCAAGAGACCCAGTACTTC
>-|TRBJ2-1|TRBD1|TRBV5-4
CASSWGQGSYNEQFF
TGTGCCAGCAGCTGGGGACAGGGCTCCTACAATGAGCAGTTCTTC
>-|TRBJ1-1|-|TRBV30
CAFNTGTMNTEAFF
TGTGCATTCAACACCGGGACAATGAACACTGAAGCTTTCTTT
>-|TRBJ1-2|-|TRBV4-3
CASSQDWRHGANYGYTF
TGCGCCAGCAGCCAAGATTGGCGCCACGGGGCTAACTATGGCTACACCTTC
>-|TRBJ2-7|-|TRBV2
CASSPGGLRSYEQYF
TGTGCCAGCAGCCCGGGGGGCTTACGCTCCTACGAGCAGTACTTC
>-|TRBJ2-1|TRBD2|TRBV11-1
CASSSKGVAGGEQFF
TGTGCCAGCAGCTCTAAAGGGGTGGCGGGAGGCGAGCAGTTCTTC
>-|TRBJ2-7|TRBD1|TRBV6-6
CASSYKGQGVVEQYF
TGTGCCAGCAGTTACAAGGGACAGGGGGTGGTTGAGCAGTACTTC
>few|TRBJ2-2|-|TRBV5-1
CASSLFSIANTGELFF
TGCGCCAGCAGCTTGTTCTCTATCGCGAACACCGGGGAGCTGTTTTTT
>few|TRBJ2-2|-|TRBV7-2
CASSSRTNTGELFF
TGTGCCAGCAGTTCCCGTACGAACACCGGGGAGCTGTTTTTT
>-|TRBJ2-5|-|TRBV9
CASSVAGVGETQYF
TGTGCCAGCAGCGTAGCAGGGGTCGGAGAGACCCAGTACTTC
>once|TRBJ2-5|-|TRBV28
CASSYLGGGETQYF
TGTGCCAGCAGTTATTTGGGAGGGGGAGAGACCCAGTACTTC
>-|TRBJ2-3|TRBD2|TRBV5-4
CASSRTSSTDTQYF
TGTGCCAGCAGCCGGACTAGTAGCACAGATACGCAGTATTTT
>few|TRBJ1-4|-|TRBV27
CASSSPSSGFYFF
TGTGCCAGCAGTTCACCATCTTCAGGGTTTTACTTTTTT
>-|TRBJ2-3|TRBD2|TRBV7-8
CASSFLAGDTQYF
TGTGCCAGCAGCTTTCTAGCGGGAGACACGCAGTATTTT
>-|TRBJ2-1|-|TRBV20-1
CSVKNEQFF
TGCAGTGTCAAAAATGAGCAGTTCTTC
>-|TRBJ2-5|-|TRBV6-9
CASSWGGTGTQYF
TGTGCCAGCAGTTGGGGCGGGACCGGGACCCAGTACTTC
>-|TRBJ2-5|TRBD2|TRBV5-5
CASSRILAGGLQETQYF
TGTGCCAGCAGCCGGATCCTAGCGGGAGGGCTACAAGAGACCCAGTACTTC
>-|TRBJ2-1|-|TRBV15
CATSRGGEAPRAVEQFF
TGTGCCACCAGCAGAGGGGGGGAGGCCCCCAGGGCGGTTGAGCAGTTCTTC
>-|TRBJ2-7|TRBD2|TRBV15
CATSAGLAELYEQYF
TGTGCCACCAGCGCCGGACTAGCGGAACTTTACGAGCAGTACTTC
>few|TRBJ2-1|TRBD1|TRBV9
CASSTRTGEQFF
TGTGCCAGCAGCACCCGGACAGGAGAGCAGTTCTTC
>-|TRBJ1-6|TRBD1|TRBV6-6
CASSLDRAYLHF
TGTGCCAGCAGCCTTGACAGGGCGTACCTCCACTTT
>-|TRBJ2-1|TRBD2|TRBV9
CASSVYLAGAYNEQFF
TGTGCCAGCAGCGTATATCTTGCGGGAGCCTACAATGAGCAGTTCTTC
>few|TRBJ1-4|-|TRBV5-1
CASSQNQATYGEKLFF
TGCGCCAGCAGCCAAAACCAGGCGACGTATGGTGAAAAACTGTTTTTT
>medium-sized|TRBJ2-1|TRBD2|TRBV7-3
CASSLKTGEGLNEQFF
TGTGCCAGCAGCTTAAAAACGGGGGAGGGCCTCAATGAGCAGTTCTTC
>-|TRBJ2-7|-|TRBV28
CASTSSPGWVYEQYF
TGTGCCAGCACCTCATCACCAGGGTGGGTTTACGAGCAGTACTTC
>-|TRBJ2-7|TRBD1|TRBV6-1
CASSLTGYASYEQYF
TGTGCCAGCAGTTTGACAGGGTACGCGTCCTACGAGCAGTACTTC
>-|TRBJ1-2|-|TRBV11-2
CASSLEWGGYGYTF
TGTGCCAGCAGCTTAGAATGGGGGGGCTATGGCTACACCTTC
>-|TRBJ2-1|TRBD2|TRBV7-8
CASSLGLAGGSTYNEQFF
TGTGCCAGCAGCTTGGGACTAGCGGGAGGGTCGACCTACAATGAGCAGTTCTTC
>few|TRBJ2-7|TRBD1|TRBV6-6
CASSSSGTGKYEQYF
TGTGCCAGCAGTTCCTCCGGGACAGGGAAATACGAGCAGTACTTC
>-|TRBJ1-5|-|TRBV19
CASSIVRQRNQPQHF
TGTGCCAGTAGTATAGTCAGACAACGCAATCAGCCCCAGCATTTT
>-|TRBJ2-3|TRBD2|TRBV2
CASSAITLAGSTDTQYF
TGTGCCAGCAGTGCGATAACACTAGCGGGAAGCACAGATACGCAGTATTTT
>few|TRBJ1-2|-|TRBV6-1
CATVTGRRGYTF
TGTGCCACCGTGACAGGCCGCCGTGGCTACACCTTC
>-|TRBJ2-3|-|TRBV5-4
CASSFSGGADTQYF
TGTGCCAGCAGCTTTTCTGGAGGGGCAGATACGCAGTATTTT
>-|TRBJ2-3|TRBD2|TRBV5-1
CASSGAPGTSGRTQYF
TGCGCCAGCAGCGGAGCGCCCGGGACTAGCGGGAGGACGCAGTATTTT
>-|TRBJ2-3|-|TRBV25-1
CASSSGLRTDTQYF
TGTGCCAGCAGTTCGGGACTCCGCACAGATACGCAGTATTTT
>-|TRBJ1-1|-|TRBV10-2
CASTPGSPEAFF
TGCGCCAGCACCCCGGGGAGTCCTGAAGCTTTCTTT
>-|TRBJ2-1|-|TRBV18
CASSPHREDEQFF
TGTGCCAGCTCACCACACCGGGAAGATGAGCAGTTCTTC
>-|TRBJ2-1|TRBD2|TRBV5-1
CASSQQTSGAREQFF
TGCGCCAGCAGCCAACAGACTAGCGGGGCCCGGGAGCAGTTCTTC
>few|TRBJ1-1|-|TRBV7-2
CASSSVAGLTEAFF
TGTGCCAGCAGCTCCGTGGCAGGGCTGACTGAAGCTTTCTTT
>-|TRBJ2-7|TRBD1|TRBV10-1
CASSERDRNYEQYF
TGCGCCAGCAGTGAGAGGGACAGGAACTACGAGCAGTACTTC
>-|TRBJ2-1|-|TRBV7-9
CASSLETSYNEQFF
TGTGCCAGCAGCTTAGAAACTTCTTACAATGAGCAGTTCTTC
>-|TRBJ2-2|TRBD2|TRBV14
CASTSPLAGVATGELFF
TGTGCCAGCACCTCTCCCCTAGCGGGGGTAGCCACCGGGGAGCTGTTTTTT
>once|TRBJ2-3|TRBD2|TRBV27
CASGFSGTSTDTQYF
TGTGCCAGCGGATTTAGCGGGACAAGCACAGATACGCAGTATTTT
>few|TRBJ2-1|TRBD2|TRBV4-3
CASSPGGTSGKSSYNEQFF
TGCGCCAGCAGCCCGGGGGGGACTAGCGGGAAGAGCTCCTACAATGAGCAGTTCTTC
>few|TRBJ2-1|TRBD2|TRBV19
CASSAPSGRAYNEQFF
TGTGCCAGTAGTGCGCCTAGCGGGAGAGCTTACAATGAGCAGTTCTTC
>-|TRBJ1-1|-|TRBV29-1
CSVGFGRGTEAFF
TGCAGCGTTGGCTTCGGAAGGGGCACTGAAGCTTTCTTT
>-|TRBJ2-1|-|TRBV19
CASSILRDGYNEQFF
TGTGCCAGTAGTATATTGCGGGACGGCTACAATGAGCAGTTCTTC
>once|TRBJ1-1|-|TRBV28
CASSSSTLPTMNTEAFF
TGTGCCAGCAGTTCGTCTACCCTCCCAACGATGAACACTGAAGCTTTCTTT